Following are 4 T cell receptor beta chains from one sample sequenced in a study of blood T cell repertoires in COVID-19. Generated by immunoSEQ multiplex PCR, the TCRdb table keeps only in-frame clones and is missing some. The data show over 300,000 clones, around 89% seen once. Sequenced material: peripheral blood. The receptors come from a man aged 35-49 years with acute or convalescent COVID-19.

V usage is TRBV9 and J usage is TRBJ2-5; weak D call: TRBD2 (7 bases). CDR1 is SGDLS and CDR2 is YYNGEE in the germline V gene. CDR3 size: 16 residues. Trimming removed 0 bases from V and 7 bases from J, with 19 bases in between. The CDR3 coding sequence is TGTGCCAGCAGCGTAGAATTGAGTGGGGGGGCCGGGACCCAGTACTTC. Its translation is CASSVELSGGAGTQYF.

This chain connects TRBV4-3 to TRBJ2-2; TRBD2 matches at 12 bases. V was clipped by 4 bases and J by 3 bases; unmatched bases: 9. The CDR3 is 18 amino acids. From germline, CDR1 is LGHNA and CDR2 YSLEER. The CDR3 sequence: CASSPYTSGGPHTGELFF. The CDR3 DNA is TGCGCCAGCAGCCCTTATACTAGCGGGGGGCCCCACACCGGGGAGCTGTTTTTT.

In DNA, the CDR3 is TGCAGCGCTTGTACCGGGACAGGGGGCTACGAGCAGTACTTC. Translating it yields CSACTGTGGYEQYF. This chain uses TRBV29-1 with TRBJ2-7; 11 bases align to TRBD1. Trimming cost V 7 bases and J 3 bases; bases outside gene matches: 8. Germline CDR1 reads SQVTM; CDR2 reads ANQGSEA. The CDR3 sequence is 14 residues long.

This clone was seen only a few times. The CDR3 DNA is TGTGCCAGCAGCTTACAGGCAGGGGCATCACCCCTCCACTTT. Translation gives CASSLQAGASPLHF. The chain recombines TRBV7-9 with TRBJ1-6, with D possibly TRBD1 on 6 matching bases. This CDR3 has 14 residues. Germline assignment: CDR1 SEHNR and CDR2 FQNEAQ (reference sequence). V was trimmed by 2 bases and J by 10 bases, leaving 12 bases between them.